Detailed here is one TCR beta chain. The antigen is undetermined. These data belong to a study of blood T cells in healthy people across ages. Overall study findings and caveats: Across the age range, TCR beta diversity per million T cells fell in a roughly linear way. Percentage of naive T cells showed a strong correlation with TCR beta diversity.

The second PCR ran about 6 to 11 cycles with a sample-barcoded 5' primer and J-beta primers. Tagging of each cDNA molecule was performed by a template-switch adaptor with 12 random nucleotides. TCRdb processed the 5' RACE reads anew with MiXCR; each CDR3 protein has one entry. The sample has around 870,000 distinct CDR3 sequences; about 28% are singletons. The authors drew about 9.5 milliliters of peripheral blood from each donor. In germline, CDR1 is MNHEY, CDR2 SVGAGI. V was pared by 7 bases and J by 4 bases, with 19 bases between. This CDR3 is 15 amino acids long. The sequenced sample consisted of blood. The receptor was derived from a woman of 80 years or more in good health. V usage is TRBV6-5 and J usage is TRBJ2-5, with D perhaps TRBD2 (7 bases). This CDR3 reads CASNPNPGGAETQYF. Here the CDR3 DNA reads TGTGCCAGCAACCCTAATCCGGGGGGCGCAGAGACCCAGTACTTC.